This TCR beta chain was captured in a study of CD8+CD57+ T cells in acquired aplastic anemia. For the study at large: Across the sorted CD4+ and CD8+ cells, DNA amounts averaged about 3.2 ug.

This clonotype was counted between two and nine times. Genomic DNA was employed as the template in profiling TCR beta VDJ and CDR3. TCRdb re-called the reads through MiXCR, storing one row per CDR3 protein. The table lists about 71,000 distinct CDR3 sequences, roughly half of them singletons. V was pared by 7 bases and J by 10 bases, with 8 bases of the junction left unmatched. Germline V gene lookup returns CDR1 SNHLY and CDR2 FYNNEI. The CDR3 is 14 residues long. The V call is TRBV2, the J call TRBJ1-6; TRBD1 matches 9 bases. The sequenced sample consisted of sorted CD4+, CD8+, or CD8+CD57+ T cells (not recorded which) from PBMCs. The clonotype comes from a human donor in good health, serving as a control. CDR3 in DNA: TGTGCCAGCATTCGGGACAGGGCGAAGTCACCCCTCCACTTT. This translates into CASIRDRAKSPLHF.